This TCR beta chain was profiled in a study of OX40 agonist ivuxolimab in advanced cancers. The repertoire was sequenced with immunoSEQ multiplex PCR; TCRdb's copy has only in-frame clones and lacks some. The sample carries 70,000 or so clones, nearly 90% recorded once. The sample here was CD4+ or CD8+ T cells sorted from blood, taken in a trial of the OX40 agonist ivuxolimab. The receptor was isolated from an adult with an advanced solid tumor such as melanoma, head and neck, liver or kidney cancer.

This CDR3 reads CASSPLGRGREKLFF. The CDR3 DNA follows: TGTGCCAGCAGCCCCCTTGGCAGGGGCCGTGAAAAACTGTTTTTT. The chain joins TRBV28 to TRBJ1-4, with D perhaps matching TRBD1 (6 bases). CDR1 MDHEN and CDR2 SYDVKM come from the germline V gene. CDR3 length: 15 residues. Trimming took 6 bases from V and 7 from J, leaving 18 bases between them.